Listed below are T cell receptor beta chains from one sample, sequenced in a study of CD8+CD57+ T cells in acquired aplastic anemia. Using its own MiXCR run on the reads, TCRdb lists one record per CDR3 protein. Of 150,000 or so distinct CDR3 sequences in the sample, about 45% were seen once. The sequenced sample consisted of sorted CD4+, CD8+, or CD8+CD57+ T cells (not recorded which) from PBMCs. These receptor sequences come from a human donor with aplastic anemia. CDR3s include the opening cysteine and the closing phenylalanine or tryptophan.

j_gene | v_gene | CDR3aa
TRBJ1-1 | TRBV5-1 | CASTSRGGPVNTEAFF
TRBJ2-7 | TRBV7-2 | CASSLALTGTYEQYF
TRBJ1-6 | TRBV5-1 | CASSPRTGAYSPLHF
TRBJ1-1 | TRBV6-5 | CASSYGSTEAFF
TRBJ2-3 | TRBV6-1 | CASSEAQAGRGTDTQYF
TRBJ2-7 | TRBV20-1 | CSASPGTGGEQYF
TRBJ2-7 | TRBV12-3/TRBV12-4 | CASRMTGLDEQYF
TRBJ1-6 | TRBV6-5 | CASSYSRQQSSYNSPLHF
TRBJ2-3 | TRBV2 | CASSVNRGSNEQYF
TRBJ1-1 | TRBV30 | CAWSGDRGHTEAFF
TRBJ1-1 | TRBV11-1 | CASSGQSQYNMNTEAFF
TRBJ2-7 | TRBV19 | CARKHGQGYEQYF
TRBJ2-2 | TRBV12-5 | CASGLGHRELFF